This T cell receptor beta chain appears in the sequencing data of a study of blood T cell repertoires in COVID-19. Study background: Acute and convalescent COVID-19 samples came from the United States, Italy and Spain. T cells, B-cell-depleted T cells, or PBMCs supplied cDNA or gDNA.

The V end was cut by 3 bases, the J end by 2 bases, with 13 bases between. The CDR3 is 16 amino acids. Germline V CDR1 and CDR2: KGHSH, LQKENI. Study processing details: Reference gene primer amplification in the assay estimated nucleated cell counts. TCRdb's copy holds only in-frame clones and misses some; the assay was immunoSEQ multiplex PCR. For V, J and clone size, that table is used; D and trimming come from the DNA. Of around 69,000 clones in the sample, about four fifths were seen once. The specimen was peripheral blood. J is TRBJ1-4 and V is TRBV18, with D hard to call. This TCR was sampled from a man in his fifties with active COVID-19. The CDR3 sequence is CASSPSGGTTNEKLFF. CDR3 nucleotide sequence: TGTGCCAGCTCACCCAGTGGAGGAACGACTAATGAAAAACTGTTTTTT.